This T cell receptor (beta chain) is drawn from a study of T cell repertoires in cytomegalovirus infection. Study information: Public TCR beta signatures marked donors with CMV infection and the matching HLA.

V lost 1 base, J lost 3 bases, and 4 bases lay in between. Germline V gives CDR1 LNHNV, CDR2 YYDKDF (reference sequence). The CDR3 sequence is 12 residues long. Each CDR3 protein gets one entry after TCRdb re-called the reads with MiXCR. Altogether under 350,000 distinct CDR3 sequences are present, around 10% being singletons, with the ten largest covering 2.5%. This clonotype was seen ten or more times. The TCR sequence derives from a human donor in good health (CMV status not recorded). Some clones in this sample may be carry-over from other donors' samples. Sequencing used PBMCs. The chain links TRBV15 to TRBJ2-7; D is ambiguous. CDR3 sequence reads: CATSRANYEQYF. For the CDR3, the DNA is TGTGCCACCAGCAGAGCTAACTACGAGCAGTACTTC. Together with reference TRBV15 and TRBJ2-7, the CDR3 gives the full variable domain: DAMVIQNPRYQVTQFGKPVTLSCSQTLNHNVMYWYQQKSSQAPKLLFHYYDKDFNNEADTPDNFQSRRPNTSFCFLDIRSPGLGDTAMYLCATSRANYEQYFGPGTRLTVT.